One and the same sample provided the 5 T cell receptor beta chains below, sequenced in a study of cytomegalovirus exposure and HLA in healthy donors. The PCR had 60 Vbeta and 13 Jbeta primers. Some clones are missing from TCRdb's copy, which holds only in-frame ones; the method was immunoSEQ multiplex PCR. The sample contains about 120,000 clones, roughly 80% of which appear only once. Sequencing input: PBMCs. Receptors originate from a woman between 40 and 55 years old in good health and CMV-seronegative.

In DNA form, the CDR3 reads TGCGCCAGCAGCCCATCACCCATTCGCCGGGACCAAGAGACCCAGTACTTC. Its protein is CASSPSPIRRDQETQYF. This chain links TRBV4-1 with TRBJ2-5; D ambiguous. This CDR3 comprises 17 residues. V was clipped by 4 bases and J by 0 bases, with 18 bases between them. The germline V gene has CDR1 MGHRA and CDR2 YSYEKL.

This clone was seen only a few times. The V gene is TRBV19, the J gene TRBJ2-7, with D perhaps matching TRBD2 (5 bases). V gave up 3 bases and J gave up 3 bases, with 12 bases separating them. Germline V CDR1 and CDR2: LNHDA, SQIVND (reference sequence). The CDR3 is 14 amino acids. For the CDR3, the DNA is TGTGCCAGTAGTATTGGGGAGTCCGGCTACGAGCAGTACTTC. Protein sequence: CASSIGESGYEQYF. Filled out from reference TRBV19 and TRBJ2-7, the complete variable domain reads DGGITQSPKYLFRKEGQNVTLSCEQNLNHDAMYWYRQDPGQGLRLIYYSQIVNDFQKGDIAEGYSVSREKKESFPLTVTSAQKNPTAFYLCASSIGESGYEQYFGPGTRLTVT.

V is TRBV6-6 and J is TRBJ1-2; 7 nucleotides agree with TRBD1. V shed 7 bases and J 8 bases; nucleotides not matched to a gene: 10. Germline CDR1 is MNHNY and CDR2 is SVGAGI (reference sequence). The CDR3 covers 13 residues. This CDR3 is CASNKGTERGYTF. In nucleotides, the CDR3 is TGTGCCAGCAACAAGGGGACAGAGCGCGGCTACACCTTC.

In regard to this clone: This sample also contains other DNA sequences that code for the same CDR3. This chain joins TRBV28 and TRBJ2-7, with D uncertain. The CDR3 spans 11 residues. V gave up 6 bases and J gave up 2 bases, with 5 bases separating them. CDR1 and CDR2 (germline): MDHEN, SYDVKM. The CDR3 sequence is CASSLAYEQYF. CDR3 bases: TGTGCCAGCAGCCTTGCCTACGAGCAGTACTTC.

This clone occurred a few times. The CDR3 coding sequence is TGTGCCAGCAGTTTGAGTCCAGGGGACGGCTACACCTTC. It is translated as CASSLSPGDGYTF. V gene TRBV28 combines with J gene TRBJ1-2; possibly TRBD1 for D (6 bases). Germline lookup yields CDR1 MDHEN and CDR2 SYDVKM. V was pared by 3 bases and J by 8 bases, with 13 bases between. This CDR3 has 13 residues.